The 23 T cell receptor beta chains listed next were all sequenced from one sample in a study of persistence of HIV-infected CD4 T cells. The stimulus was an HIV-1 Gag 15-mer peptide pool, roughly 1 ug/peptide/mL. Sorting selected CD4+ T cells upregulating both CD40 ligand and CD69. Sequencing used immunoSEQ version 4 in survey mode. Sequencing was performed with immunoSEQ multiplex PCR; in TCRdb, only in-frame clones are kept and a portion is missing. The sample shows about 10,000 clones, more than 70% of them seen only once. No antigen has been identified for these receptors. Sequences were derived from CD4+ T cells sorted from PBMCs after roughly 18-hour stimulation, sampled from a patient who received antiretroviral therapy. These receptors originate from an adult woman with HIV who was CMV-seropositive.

The CDR3 reads CASSSPRSGGNGYTF. As DNA, the CDR3 is TGTGCCAGCAGTTCCCCACGGTCAGGGGGCAATGGCTACACCTTC. The rearrangement links TRBV28 to TRBJ1-2; 8 positions agree with TRBD1. Germline assignment: CDR1 MDHEN and CDR2 SYDVKM. V was pared by 4 bases and J by 6 bases, with 10 bases of the junction left unmatched. CDR3 size: 15 residues.

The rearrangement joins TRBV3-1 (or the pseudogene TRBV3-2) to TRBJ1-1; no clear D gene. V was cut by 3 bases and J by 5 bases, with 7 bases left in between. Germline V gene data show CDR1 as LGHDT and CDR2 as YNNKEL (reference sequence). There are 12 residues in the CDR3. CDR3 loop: CASSHSTTEAFF. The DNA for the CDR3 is TGTGCCAGCAGCCACTCGACGACTGAAGCTTTCTTT.

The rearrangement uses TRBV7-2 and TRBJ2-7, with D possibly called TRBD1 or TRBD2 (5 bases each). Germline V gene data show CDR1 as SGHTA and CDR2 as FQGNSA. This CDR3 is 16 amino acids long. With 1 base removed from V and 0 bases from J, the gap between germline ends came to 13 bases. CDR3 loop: CASSLGPGTSSYEQYF. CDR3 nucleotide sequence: TGTGCCAGCAGCTTAGGGCCAGGGACGAGCTCCTACGAGCAGTACTTC.

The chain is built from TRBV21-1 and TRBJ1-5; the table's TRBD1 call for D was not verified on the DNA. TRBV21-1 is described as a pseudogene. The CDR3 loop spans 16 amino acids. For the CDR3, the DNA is TGTGCCAGCAGCAAATCAGGCGCAGCAGATTATCAGCCCCAGCATTTT. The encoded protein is CASSKSGAADYQPQHF.

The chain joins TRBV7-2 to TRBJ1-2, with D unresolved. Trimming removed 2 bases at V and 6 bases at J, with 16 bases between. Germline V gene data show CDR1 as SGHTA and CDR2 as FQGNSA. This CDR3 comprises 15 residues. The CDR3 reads CASSLYSGGVDGYTF. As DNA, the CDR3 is TGTGCCAGCAGCTTATACAGCGGCGGGGTTGATGGCTACACCTTC.

Here the CDR3 reads CASSKQPGQGINNEQFF. Written as DNA, the CDR3 is TGTGCCAGCAGCAAACAGCCGGGACAGGGGATTAACAATGAGCAGTTCTTC. This chain joins TRBV7-3 and TRBJ2-1, with 10 bases fitting TRBD1. V lost 5 bases, J lost 5 bases, and 12 bases stayed unmatched. Looked up from germline, CDR1 is SGHTA and CDR2 is FQGTGA. The CDR3 runs 17 residues. Full variable domain (missing parts from reference TRBV7-3 and TRBJ2-1): GAGVSQTPSNKVTEKGKYVELRCDPISGHTALYWYRQSLGQGPEFLIYFQGTGAADDSGLPNDRFFAVRPEGSVSTLKIQRTERGDSAVYLCASSKQPGQGINNEQFFGPGTRLTVL.

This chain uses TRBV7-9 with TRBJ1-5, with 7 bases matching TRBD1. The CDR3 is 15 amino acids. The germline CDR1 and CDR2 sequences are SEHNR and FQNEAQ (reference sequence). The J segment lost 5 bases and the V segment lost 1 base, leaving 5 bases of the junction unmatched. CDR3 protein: CASSLERTGDQPQHF. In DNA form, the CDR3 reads TGTGCCAGCAGCTTAGAACGAACAGGGGATCAGCCCCAGCATTTT. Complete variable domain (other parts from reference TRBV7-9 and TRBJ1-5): DTGVSQNPRHKITKRGQNVTFRCDPISEHNRLYWYRQTLGQGPEFLTYFQNEAQLEKSRLLSDRFSAERPKGSFSTLEIQRTEQGDSAMYLCASSLERTGDQPQHFGDGTRLSIL.

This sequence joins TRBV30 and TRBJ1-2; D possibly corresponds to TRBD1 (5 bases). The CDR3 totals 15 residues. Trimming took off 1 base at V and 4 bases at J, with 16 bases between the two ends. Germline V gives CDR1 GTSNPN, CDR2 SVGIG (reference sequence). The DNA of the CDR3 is TGTGCCTGGAGTGCTCCGGGACTCTCCGTCTATGGCTACACCTTC. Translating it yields CAWSAPGLSVYGYTF.

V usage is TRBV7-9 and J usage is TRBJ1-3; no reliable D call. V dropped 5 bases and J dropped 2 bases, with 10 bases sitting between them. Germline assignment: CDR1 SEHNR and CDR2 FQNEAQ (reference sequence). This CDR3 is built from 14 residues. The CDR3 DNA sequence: TGTGCCAGCAGCGCCGGGTCCCCTGGAAACACCATATATTTT. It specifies CASSAGSPGNTIYF.

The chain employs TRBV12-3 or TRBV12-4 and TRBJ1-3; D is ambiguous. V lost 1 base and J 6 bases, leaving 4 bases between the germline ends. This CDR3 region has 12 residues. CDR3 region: CASSLGPNTIYF. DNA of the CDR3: TGTGCCAGCAGTTTAGGGCCAAACACCATATATTTT.

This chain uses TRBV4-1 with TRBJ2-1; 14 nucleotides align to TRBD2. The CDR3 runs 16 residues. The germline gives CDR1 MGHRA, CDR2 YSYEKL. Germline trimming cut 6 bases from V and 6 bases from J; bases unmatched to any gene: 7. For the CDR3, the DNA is TGCGCCAGCAGGACTAGCGGGAGGGCCATCAGCAATGAGCAGTTCTTC. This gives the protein CASRTSGRAISNEQFF.

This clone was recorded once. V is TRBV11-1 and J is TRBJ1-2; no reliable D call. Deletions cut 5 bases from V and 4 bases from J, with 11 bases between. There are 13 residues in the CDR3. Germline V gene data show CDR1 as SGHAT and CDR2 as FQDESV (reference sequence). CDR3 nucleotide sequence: TGTGCCAGCAGCCCGACGTTTAGCTATGGCTACACCTTC. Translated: CASSPTFSYGYTF.

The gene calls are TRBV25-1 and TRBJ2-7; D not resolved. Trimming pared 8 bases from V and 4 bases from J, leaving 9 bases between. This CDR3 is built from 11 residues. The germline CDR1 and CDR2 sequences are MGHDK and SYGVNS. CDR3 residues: CASGSNYEQYF. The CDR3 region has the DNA TGTGCCAGCGGTTCCAATTACGAGCAGTACTTC.

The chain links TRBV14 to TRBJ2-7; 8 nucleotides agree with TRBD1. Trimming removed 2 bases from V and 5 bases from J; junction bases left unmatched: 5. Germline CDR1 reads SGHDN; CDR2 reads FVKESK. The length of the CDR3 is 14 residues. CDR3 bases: TGTGCCAGCAGCCAACTAAAACAGGGGGACGAGCAGTACTTC. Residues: CASSQLKQGDEQYF.

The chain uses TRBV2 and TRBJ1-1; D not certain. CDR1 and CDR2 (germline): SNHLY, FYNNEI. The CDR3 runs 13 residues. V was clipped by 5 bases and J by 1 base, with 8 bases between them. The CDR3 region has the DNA TGTGCCAGCAGTTGGGTCGAGAACACTGAAGCTTTCTTT. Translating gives CASSWVENTEAFF.

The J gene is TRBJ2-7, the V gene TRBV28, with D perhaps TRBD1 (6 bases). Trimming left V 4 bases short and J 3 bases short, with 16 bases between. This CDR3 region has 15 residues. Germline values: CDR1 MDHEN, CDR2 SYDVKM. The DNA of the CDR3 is TGTGCCAGCAGTTCCGCACCCGGCAGGGGCTACGAGCAGTACTTC. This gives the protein CASSSAPGRGYEQYF.

The CDR3, as DNA: TGTGCCAGCAGTGAAAGTTACACAAACACCATATATTTT. Translation gives CASSESYTNTIYF. The chain employs TRBV6-1 and TRBJ1-3; D ambiguous. Germline CDR1 reads MNHNS; CDR2 reads SASEGT. V dropped 2 bases and J dropped 6 bases, with 8 bases sitting between them. CDR3 length equals 13 residues.

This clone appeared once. Here the CDR3 DNA reads TGTGCCAGCAGTTTATCGGCAGGACCCTACGAGCAGTACTTC. This sequence encodes CASSLSAGPYEQYF. V gene TRBV28 combines with J gene TRBJ2-7; D unresolved. Germline lookup yields CDR1 MDHEN and CDR2 SYDVKM. The CDR3 is 14 amino acids. The V and J ends lost 1 base and 2 bases respectively, with 9 bases between them.

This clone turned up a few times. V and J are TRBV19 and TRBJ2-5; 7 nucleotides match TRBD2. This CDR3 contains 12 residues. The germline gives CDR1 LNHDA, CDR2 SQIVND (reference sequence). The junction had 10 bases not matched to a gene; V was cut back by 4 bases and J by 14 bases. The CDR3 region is CASSTSGTIPYF. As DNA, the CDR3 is TGTGCCAGTAGTACTTCCGGGACTATCCCCTACTTC.

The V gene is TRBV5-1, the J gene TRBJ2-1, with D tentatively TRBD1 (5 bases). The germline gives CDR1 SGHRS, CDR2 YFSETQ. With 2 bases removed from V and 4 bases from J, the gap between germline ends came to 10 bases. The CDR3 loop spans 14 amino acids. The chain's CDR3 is CASSLADSYNEQFF. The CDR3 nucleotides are TGCGCCAGCAGCTTAGCCGACAGTTACAATGAGCAGTTCTTC.

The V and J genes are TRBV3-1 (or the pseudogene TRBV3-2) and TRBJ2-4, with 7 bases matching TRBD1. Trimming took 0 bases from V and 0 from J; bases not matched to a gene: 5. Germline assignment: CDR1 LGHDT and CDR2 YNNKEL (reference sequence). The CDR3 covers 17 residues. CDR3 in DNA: TGTGCCAGCAGCCAAGATCCGACAGGGAAAGCCAAAAACATTCAGTACTTC. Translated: CASSQDPTGKAKNIQYF.

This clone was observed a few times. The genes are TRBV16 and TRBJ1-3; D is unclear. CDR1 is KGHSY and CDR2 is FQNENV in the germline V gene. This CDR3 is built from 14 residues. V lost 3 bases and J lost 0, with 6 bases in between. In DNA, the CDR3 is TGTGCCAGCAGCCACGGCAGCTCTGGAAACACCATATATTTT. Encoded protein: CASSHGSSGNTIYF.

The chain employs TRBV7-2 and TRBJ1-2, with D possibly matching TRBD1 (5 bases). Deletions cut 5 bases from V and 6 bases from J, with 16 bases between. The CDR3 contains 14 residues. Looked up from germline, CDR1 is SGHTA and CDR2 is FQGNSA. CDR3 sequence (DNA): TGTGCCAGCAGCCCCCGACAGCGGTCCCATGGCTACACCTTC. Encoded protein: CASSPRQRSHGYTF.